Listed below are T cell receptor beta chains from one sample, sequenced in a study of T-cell memory formation after mild COVID-19. Via MiXCR, TCRdb re-called the 5' RACE reads, giving one row per CDR3 protein. This sample has under 200,000 distinct CDR3 sequences, with approximately 10% found just once. The specimen was PBMCs or a T cell subset sorted from them (not recorded which). The receptors shown here come from a man aged 18 to 29 who had mild COVID-19 (a few samples of this study predate the infection). Cell type and time point are not known. The CDR3 runs from the conserved cysteine through the conserved F or W. A D gene is named only where the DNA matches it firmly. Clone sizes are given selectively: once, few, many, or a class where the clone is expanded.

>-|TRBJ1-2|TRBV4-3|many
TGCGCCAGCAGCCAACTGGCAGCTTCCTATGGCTACACCTTC
CASSQLAASYGYTF
>-|TRBJ2-5|TRBV20-1|few
TGCAGTGCTAGTCACAAATCCCAAGAGACCCAGTACTTC
CSASHKSQETQYF
>-|TRBJ2-5|TRBV7-2|few
TGTGCCAGCAGCTTAATCGGCGGCAGACAAGAGACCCAGTACTTC
CASSLIGGRQETQYF
>-|TRBJ1-6|TRBV7-3|few
TGTGCCAGCAGCTGGACGGGATTCGATTCACCCCTCCACTTT
CASSWTGFDSPLHF
>-|TRBJ2-7|TRBV20-1|-
TGCAGTGCCATAGAGGGCGGGTTCGGCTCCTACGAGCAGTACTTC
CSAIEGGFGSYEQYF
>-|TRBJ1-3|TRBV12-3/TRBV12-4|few
TGTGCCAGCAGCGTCAGCGGCGGTAACACCATATATTTT
CASSVSGGNTIYF
>TRBD1|TRBJ1-2|TRBV20-1|-
TGCAGTGCTGGAGGGGGCAGAGGGAAGTTTAGCTACACCTTC
CSAGGGRGKFSYTF
>-|TRBJ2-5|TRBV7-3|many
TGTGCCAGCAGCGCATCGCTCGGGGGCCAAGAGACCCAGTACTTC
CASSASLGGQETQYF
>-|TRBJ2-2|TRBV30|few
TGTGCCTGGAGCTCCGGGGGGGAGCTGTTTTTT
CAWSSGGELFF
>-|TRBJ2-1|TRBV9|-
TGTGCCAGCAGCCTGCTTTTTAGCGTCTCCTACAATGAGCAGTTCTTC
CASSLLFSVSYNEQFF
>TRBD1|TRBJ2-5|TRBV10-3|many
TGTGCCACGGGACAGCCCAGGGAGACCCAGTACTTC
CATGQPRETQYF
>-|TRBJ2-2|TRBV5-1|few
TGCGCCAGCAGCTTGGTGGCGCCCGGGGAGCTGTTTTTT
CASSLVAPGELFF
>-|TRBJ2-5|TRBV23-1|few
TGCGCCAGCAGATCCGGGACGAAGACCCAGTACTTC
CASRSGTKTQYF
>-|TRBJ2-3|TRBV24-1|-
TGTGCCACCAGTGACCGCGGAGGAAACACAGATACGCAGTATTTT
CATSDRGGNTDTQYF
>-|TRBJ2-5|TRBV24-1|-
TGTGCCGCGGGTCAAGGGGAGACCCAGTACTTC
CAAGQGETQYF
>-|TRBJ2-7|TRBV6-2/TRBV6-3|few
TGTGCCAGCAGTATCGGCGGGGGCCTCTCCTACGAGCAGTACTTC
CASSIGGGLSYEQYF
>-|TRBJ2-5|TRBV7-2|-
TGTGCCAGCAGCTTGGCCTATAGGGGAGAGACCCAGTACTTC
CASSLAYRGETQYF
>-|TRBJ1-3|TRBV14|few
TGTGCCAGCGGAGGAGTGGGTACATCTGGAAACACCATATATTTT
CASGGVGTSGNTIYF
>TRBD1|TRBJ1-1|TRBV19|few
TGTGCCAGTAGTACAGATAAGACAGGGGCCCCGGAAGCTTTCTTT
CASSTDKTGAPEAFF
>-|TRBJ2-7|TRBV27|-
TGTGCCAGCAGTCTCGGACGGCACTTC
CASSLGRHF
>TRBD1|TRBJ1-1|TRBV29-1|-
TGCAGCGCCGCTCTCCTCACAGGGGGTGACACTGAAGCTTTCTTT
CSAALLTGGDTEAFF
>-|TRBJ1-3|TRBV7-9|few
TGTGCCAGCAGCACGGGGGACACCATATATTTT
CASSTGDTIYF
>-|TRBJ1-3|TRBV5-1|many
TGCGCCAGCAGCGCTGGACGACAGTTCTTCTCTGGAAACACCATATATTTT
CASSAGRQFFSGNTIYF
>-|TRBJ2-7|TRBV30|few
TGTGCCTGGAGGAAGCAGGGAACCTACGAGCAGTACTTC
CAWRKQGTYEQYF
>-|TRBJ1-2|TRBV6-5|-
TGTGCCAGCAGTTACGGGGGGCAGGGCTATGGCTACACCTTC
CASSYGGQGYGYTF
>-|TRBJ1-3|TRBV7-9|few
TGTGCCAGCAGCTCAGCAGGGGACTCTGGAAACACCATATATTTT
CASSSAGDSGNTIYF
>-|TRBJ1-1|TRBV5-1|few
TGCGCCAGCAGCCCTTCCGGGGGGGGGCACACTGAAGCTTTCTTT
CASSPSGGGHTEAFF
>TRBD2|TRBJ2-3|TRBV6-5|few
TGTGCCAGCAGTTCCTTTCTAGCGGGGGGGCGAGATACGCAGTATTTT
CASSSFLAGGRDTQYF
>-|TRBJ1-2|TRBV12-3/TRBV12-4|few
TGTGCCAGCAGTCCCCTTGGGGCAAATACCTTC
CASSPLGANTF
>-|TRBJ2-2|TRBV18|few
TGTGCCAGCTCACCTCAACCTTCCAGTGGGACCGGGGAGCTGTTTTTT
CASSPQPSSGTGELFF
>-|TRBJ2-7|TRBV20-1|few
TGCAGGGCGGGAGGACAGGGAACCTACGAGCAGTACTTC
CRAGGQGTYEQYF
>-|TRBJ2-2|TRBV20-1|-
TGCAGTGCTAGAGATCTGGAACCGACCGGGGAGCTGTTTTTT
CSARDLEPTGELFF
>-|TRBJ1-2|TRBV7-8|-
TGTGCCAGCAGCCGCAACTCCGGGGCGCACTATGGCTACACCTTC
CASSRNSGAHYGYTF
>TRBD2|TRBJ2-2|TRBV4-2|few
TGTGCCAGCAGCCCCGCCGGGGGGGTACACGGGGAGCTGTTTTTT
CASSPAGGVHGELFF
>TRBD2|TRBJ2-1|TRBV5-1|few
TGCGCCAGCAGCTCCATAACTAGCGGGTATAACAATGAGCAGTTCTTC
CASSSITSGYNNEQFF
>-|TRBJ1-1|TRBV10-3|few
TGTGCCATCAGTGGGGGTGGTTTGGCTGAAGCTTTCTTT
CAISGGGLAEAFF
>-|TRBJ1-2|TRBV11-2|-
TGTGCCAGCAGCTTAGATGGGGTGGGCTATGGCTACACCTTC
CASSLDGVGYGYTF
>TRBD1|TRBJ1-1|TRBV11-2|many
TGTGCCAGCAGCTTAACGCAGGGGGGCTCTAGGGCTCCTGCTTTCTTT
CASSLTQGGSRAPAFF
>TRBD2|TRBJ2-5|TRBV5-1|many
TGCGCCAGCAGTGGGTCGCGGGGGGCTGAAGAGACCCAGTACTTC
CASSGSRGAEETQYF
>TRBD1|TRBJ1-1|TRBV6-4|-
TGTGCCACCACCGGGGACAGGCCGGGCACTGAAGCTTTCTTT
CATTGDRPGTEAFF
>TRBD2|TRBJ2-5|TRBV10-3|few
TGTGCCATAAGAGGGACTAGCGTAGAGACCCAGTACTTC
CAIRGTSVETQYF
>-|TRBJ1-2|TRBV21-1|few
TGTGCCAGCTCCAGGGGCTATGGCTACACCTTC
CASSRGYGYTF